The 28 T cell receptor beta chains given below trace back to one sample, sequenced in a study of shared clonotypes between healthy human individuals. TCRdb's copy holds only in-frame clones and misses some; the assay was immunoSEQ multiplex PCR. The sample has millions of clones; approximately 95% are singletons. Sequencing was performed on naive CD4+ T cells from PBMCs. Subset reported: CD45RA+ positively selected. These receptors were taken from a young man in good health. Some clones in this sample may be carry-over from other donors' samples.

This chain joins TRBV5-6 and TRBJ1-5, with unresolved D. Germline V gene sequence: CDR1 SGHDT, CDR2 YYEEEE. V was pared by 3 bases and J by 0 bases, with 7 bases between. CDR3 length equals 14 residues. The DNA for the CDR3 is TGTGCCAGCAGCTCAACGGCTAGCAATCAGCCCCAGCATTTT. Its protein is CASSSTASNQPQHF.

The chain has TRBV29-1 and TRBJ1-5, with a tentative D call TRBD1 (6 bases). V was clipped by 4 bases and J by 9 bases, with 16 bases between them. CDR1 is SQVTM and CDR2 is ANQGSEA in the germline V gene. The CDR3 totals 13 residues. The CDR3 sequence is CSVGYREGGPQHF. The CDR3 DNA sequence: TGCAGCGTTGGATACAGGGAGGGTGGGCCCCAGCATTTT.

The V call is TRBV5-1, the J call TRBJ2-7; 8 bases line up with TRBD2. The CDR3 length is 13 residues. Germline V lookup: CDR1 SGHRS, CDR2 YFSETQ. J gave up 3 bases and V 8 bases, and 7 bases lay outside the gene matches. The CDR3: CASRRLAYYEQYF. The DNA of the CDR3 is TGCGCCAGTCGTAGACTAGCGTACTACGAGCAGTACTTC.

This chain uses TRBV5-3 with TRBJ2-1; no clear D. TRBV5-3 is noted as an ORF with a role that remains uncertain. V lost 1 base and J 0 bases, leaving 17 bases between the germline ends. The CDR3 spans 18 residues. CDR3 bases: TGTGCCAGAAGCTTGCCCACTAAACCGCACAGCTCCTACAATGAGCAGTTCTTC. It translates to CARSLPTKPHSSYNEQFF.

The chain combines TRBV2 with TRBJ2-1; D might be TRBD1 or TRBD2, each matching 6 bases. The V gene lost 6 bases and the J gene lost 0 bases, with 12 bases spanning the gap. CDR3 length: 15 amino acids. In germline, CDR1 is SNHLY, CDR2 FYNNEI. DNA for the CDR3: TGTGCCAGCAGCGGGGGCTCGAGCTCCTACAATGAGCAGTTCTTC. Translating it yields CASSGGSSSYNEQFF.

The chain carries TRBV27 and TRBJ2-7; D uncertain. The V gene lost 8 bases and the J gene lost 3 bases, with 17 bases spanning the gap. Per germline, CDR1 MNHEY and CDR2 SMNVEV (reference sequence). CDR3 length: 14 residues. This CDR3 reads CASRKTGQDYEQYF. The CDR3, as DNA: TGTGCCAGCCGGAAGACTGGCCAAGACTACGAGCAGTACTTC.

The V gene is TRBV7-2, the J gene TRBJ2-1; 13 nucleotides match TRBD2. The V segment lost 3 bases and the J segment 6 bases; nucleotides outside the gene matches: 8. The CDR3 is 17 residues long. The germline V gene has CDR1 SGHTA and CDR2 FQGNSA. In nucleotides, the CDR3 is TGTGCCAGCAGCTTCCGGCGGACTAGCGGGAGTCCCAATGAGCAGTTCTTC. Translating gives CASSFRRTSGSPNEQFF. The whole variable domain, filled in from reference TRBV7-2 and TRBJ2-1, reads GAGVSQSPSNKVTEKGKDVELRCDPISGHTALYWYRQSLGQGLEFLIYFQGNSAPDKSGLPSDRFSAERTGGSVSTLTIQRTQQEDSAVYLCASSFRRTSGSPNEQFFGPGTRLTVL.

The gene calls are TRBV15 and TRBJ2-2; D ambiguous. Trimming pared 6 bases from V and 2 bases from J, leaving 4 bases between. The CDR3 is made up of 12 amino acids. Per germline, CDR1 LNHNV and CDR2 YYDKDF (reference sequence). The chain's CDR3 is CATRLNTGELFF. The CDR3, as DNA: TGTGCCACCAGGCTTAACACCGGGGAGCTGTTTTTT.

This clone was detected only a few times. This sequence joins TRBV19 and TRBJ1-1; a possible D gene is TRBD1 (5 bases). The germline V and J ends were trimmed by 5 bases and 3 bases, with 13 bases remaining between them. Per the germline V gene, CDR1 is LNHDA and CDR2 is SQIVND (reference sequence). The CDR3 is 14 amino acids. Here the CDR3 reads CASSPYQGDTEAFF. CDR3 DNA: TGTGCCAGTAGTCCTTACCAGGGCGACACTGAAGCTTTCTTT.

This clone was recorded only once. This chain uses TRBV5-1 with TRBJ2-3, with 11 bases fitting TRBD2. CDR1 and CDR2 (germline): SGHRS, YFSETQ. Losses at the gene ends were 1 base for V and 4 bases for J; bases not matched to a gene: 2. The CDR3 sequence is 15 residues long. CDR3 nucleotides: TGCGCCAGCAGCTTGCTTAGCGGGAGGGCAGATACGCAGTATTTT. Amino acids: CASSLLSGRADTQYF.

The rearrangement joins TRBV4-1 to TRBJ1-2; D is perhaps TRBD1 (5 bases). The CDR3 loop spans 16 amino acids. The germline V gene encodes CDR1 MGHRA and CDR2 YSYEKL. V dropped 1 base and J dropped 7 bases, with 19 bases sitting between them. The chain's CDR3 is CASSQVRGLSGGGYTF. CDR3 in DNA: TGCGCCAGCAGCCAAGTTCGGGGGTTGAGCGGAGGTGGCTACACCTTC.

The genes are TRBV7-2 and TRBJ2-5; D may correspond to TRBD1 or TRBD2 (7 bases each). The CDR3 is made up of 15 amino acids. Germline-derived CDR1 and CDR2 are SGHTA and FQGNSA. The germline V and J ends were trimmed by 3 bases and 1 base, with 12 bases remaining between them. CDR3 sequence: CASSFAGDSQETQYF. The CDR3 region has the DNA TGTGCCAGCAGCTTTGCGGGGGACAGCCAAGAGACCCAGTACTTC.

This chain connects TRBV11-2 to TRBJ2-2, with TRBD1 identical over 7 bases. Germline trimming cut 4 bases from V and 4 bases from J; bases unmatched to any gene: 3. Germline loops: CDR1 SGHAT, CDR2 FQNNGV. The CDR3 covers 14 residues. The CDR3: CASSSGQSTGELFF. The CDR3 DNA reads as TGTGCCAGCAGCTCGGGACAGAGCACCGGGGAGCTGTTTTTT.

CDR3 in amino acids: CASRLAGWSRETQYF. The CDR3 DNA reads TGTGCCAGCCGACTAGCGGGTTGGAGCAGGGAGACCCAGTACTTC. The V gene is TRBV27, the J gene TRBJ2-5, with TRBD2 matching 10 bases. The trim removed 8 bases at V and 5 bases at J, leaving 11 bases unmatched. Germline CDR1 MNHEY, CDR2 SMNVEV (reference sequence). This CDR3 is built from 15 residues.

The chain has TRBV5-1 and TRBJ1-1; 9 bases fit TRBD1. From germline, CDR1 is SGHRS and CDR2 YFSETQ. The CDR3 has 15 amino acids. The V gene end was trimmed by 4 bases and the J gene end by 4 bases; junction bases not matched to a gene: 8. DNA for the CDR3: TGCGCCAGCAGCCCACAGGGGGCTGGAAGCACTGAAGCTTTCTTT. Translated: CASSPQGAGSTEAFF.

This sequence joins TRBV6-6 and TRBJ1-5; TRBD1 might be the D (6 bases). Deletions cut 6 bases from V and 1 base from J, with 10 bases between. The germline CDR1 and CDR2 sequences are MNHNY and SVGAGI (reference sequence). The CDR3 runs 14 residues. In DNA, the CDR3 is TGTGCCAGCAGGAACAGGGTGAGCAATCAGCCCCAGCATTTT. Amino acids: CASRNRVSNQPQHF.

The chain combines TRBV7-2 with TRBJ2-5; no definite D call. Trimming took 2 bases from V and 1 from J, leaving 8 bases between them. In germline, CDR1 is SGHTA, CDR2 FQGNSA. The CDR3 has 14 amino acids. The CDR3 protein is CASSLLTSQETQYF. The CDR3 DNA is TGTGCCAGCAGCTTACTAACCTCCCAAGAGACCCAGTACTTC.

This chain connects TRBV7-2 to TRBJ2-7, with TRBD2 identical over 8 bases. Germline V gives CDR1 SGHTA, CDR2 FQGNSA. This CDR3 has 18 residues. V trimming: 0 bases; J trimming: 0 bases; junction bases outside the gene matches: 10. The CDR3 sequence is CASSLAGYLAGLSYEQYF. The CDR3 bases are TGTGCCAGCAGCTTAGCGGGCTACCTAGCGGGTCTCTCCTACGAGCAGTACTTC.

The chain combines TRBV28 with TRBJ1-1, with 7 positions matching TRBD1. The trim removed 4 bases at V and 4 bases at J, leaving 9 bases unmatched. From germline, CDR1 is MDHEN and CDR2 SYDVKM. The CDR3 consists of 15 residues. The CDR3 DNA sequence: TGTGCCAGCAGTTCCTTGACAGGGTGGGGCACTGAAGCTTTCTTT. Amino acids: CASSSLTGWGTEAFF. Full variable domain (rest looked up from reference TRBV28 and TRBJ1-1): DVKVTQSSRYLVKRTGEKVFLECVQDMDHENMFWYRQDPGLGLRLIYFSYDVKMKEKGDIPEGYSVSREKKERFSLILESASTNQTSMYLCASSSLTGWGTEAFFGQGTRLTVV.

CDR3 sequence: CASTRTGANHEAFF. CDR3 in DNA: TGTGCCAGTACCCGGACCGGCGCCAACCATGAAGCTTTCTTT. The V call is TRBV19, the J call TRBJ1-1; D unresolved. Germline V gives CDR1 LNHDA, CDR2 SQIVND (reference sequence). The CDR3 is made up of 14 amino acids. Deletions cut 7 bases from V and 7 bases from J, with 19 bases between. The complete variable domain, with remaining parts taken from reference TRBV19 and TRBJ1-1, reads DGGITQSPKYLFRKEGQNVTLSCEQNLNHDAMYWYRQDPGQGLRLIYYSQIVNDFQKGDIAEGYSVSREKKESFPLTVTSAQKNPTAFYLCASTRTGANHEAFFGQGTRLTVV.

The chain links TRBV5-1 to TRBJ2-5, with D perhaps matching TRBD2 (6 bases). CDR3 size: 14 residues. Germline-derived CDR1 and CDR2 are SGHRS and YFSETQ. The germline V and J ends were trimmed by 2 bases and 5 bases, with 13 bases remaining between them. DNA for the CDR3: TGCGCCAGCAGCTTCGCGGGGCGCGTGGAGACCCAGTACTTC. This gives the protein CASSFAGRVETQYF.

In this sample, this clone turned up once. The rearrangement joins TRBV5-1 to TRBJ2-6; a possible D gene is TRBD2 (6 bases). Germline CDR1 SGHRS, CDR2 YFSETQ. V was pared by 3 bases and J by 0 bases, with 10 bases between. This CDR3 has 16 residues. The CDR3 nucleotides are TGCGCCAGCAGCTCCTCCGGGAGCTCTGGGGCCAACGTCCTGACTTTC. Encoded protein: CASSSSGSSGANVLTF.

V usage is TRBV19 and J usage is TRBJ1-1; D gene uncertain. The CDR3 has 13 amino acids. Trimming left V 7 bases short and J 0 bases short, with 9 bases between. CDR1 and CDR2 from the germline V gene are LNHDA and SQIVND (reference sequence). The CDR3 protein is CASTAVMNTEAFF. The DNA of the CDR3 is TGTGCCAGTACCGCGGTTATGAACACTGAAGCTTTCTTT.

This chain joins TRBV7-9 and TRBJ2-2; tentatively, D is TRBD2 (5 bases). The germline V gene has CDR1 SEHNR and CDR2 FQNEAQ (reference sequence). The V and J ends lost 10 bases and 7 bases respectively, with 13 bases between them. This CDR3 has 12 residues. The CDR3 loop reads CATPKEDGELFF. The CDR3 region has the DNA TGTGCCACCCCCAAGGAGGACGGGGAGCTGTTTTTT.

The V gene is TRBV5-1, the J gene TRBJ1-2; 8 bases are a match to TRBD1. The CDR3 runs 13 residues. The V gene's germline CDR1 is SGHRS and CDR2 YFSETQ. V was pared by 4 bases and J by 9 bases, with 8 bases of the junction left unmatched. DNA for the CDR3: TGCGCCAGCAGCGGATGGACAGGGAGCAGCTACACCTTC. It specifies CASSGWTGSSYTF. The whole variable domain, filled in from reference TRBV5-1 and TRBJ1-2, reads KAGVTQTPRYLIKTRGQQVTLSCSPISGHRSVSWYQQTPGQGLQFLFEYFSETQRNKGNFPGRFSGRQFSNSRSEMNVSTLELGDSALYLCASSGWTGSSYTFGSGTRLTVV.

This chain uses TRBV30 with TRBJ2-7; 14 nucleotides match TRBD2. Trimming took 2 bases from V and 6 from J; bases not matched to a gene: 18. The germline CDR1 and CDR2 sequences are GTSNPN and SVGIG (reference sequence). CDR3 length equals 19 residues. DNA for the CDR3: TGTGCCTGGAGTTCCCTGCTAAGACTAGCGGGAGGGCCAAGGGGCGAGCAGTACTTC. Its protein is CAWSSLLRLAGGPRGEQYF.

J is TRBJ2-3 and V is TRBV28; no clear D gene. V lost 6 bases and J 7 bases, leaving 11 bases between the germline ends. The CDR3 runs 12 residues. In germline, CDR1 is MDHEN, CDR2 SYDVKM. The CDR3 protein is CASSAWTHTQYF. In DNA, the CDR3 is TGTGCCAGCAGCGCATGGACCCATACGCAGTATTTT.

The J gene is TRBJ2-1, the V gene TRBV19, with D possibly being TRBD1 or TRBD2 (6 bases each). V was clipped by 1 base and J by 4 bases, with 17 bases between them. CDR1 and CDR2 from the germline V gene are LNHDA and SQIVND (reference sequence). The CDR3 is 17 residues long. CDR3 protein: CASSIAVGHGGYNEQFF. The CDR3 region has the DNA TGTGCCAGTAGTATAGCGGTGGGACACGGAGGGTACAATGAGCAGTTCTTC.